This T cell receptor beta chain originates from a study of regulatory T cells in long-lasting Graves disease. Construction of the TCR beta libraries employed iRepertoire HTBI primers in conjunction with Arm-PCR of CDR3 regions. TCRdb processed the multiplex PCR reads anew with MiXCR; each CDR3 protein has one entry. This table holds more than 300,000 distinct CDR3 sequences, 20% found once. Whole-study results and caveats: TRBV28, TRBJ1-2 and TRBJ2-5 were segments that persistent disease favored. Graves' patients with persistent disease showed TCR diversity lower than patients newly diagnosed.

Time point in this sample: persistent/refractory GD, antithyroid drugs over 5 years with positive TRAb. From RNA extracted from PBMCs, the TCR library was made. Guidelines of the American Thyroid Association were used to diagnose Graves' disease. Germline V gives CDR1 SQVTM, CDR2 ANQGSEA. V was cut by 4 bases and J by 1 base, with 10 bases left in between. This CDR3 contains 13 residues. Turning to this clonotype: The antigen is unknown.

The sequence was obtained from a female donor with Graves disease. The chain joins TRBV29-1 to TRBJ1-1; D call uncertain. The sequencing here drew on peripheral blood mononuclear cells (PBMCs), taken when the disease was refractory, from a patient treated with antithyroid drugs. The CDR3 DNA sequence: TGCAGCGTTGTTAGGATGGGGAACACTGAAGCTTTCTTT. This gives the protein CSVVRMGNTEAFF.